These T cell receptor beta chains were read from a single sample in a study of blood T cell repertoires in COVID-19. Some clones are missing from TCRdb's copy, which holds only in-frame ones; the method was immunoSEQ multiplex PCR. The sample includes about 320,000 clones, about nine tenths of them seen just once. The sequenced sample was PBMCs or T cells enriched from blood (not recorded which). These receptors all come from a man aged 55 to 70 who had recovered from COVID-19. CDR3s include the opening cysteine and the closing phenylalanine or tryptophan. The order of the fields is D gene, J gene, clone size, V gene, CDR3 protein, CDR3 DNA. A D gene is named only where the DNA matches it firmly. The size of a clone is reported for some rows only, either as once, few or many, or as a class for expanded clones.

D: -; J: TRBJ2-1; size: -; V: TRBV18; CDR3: CASSPGLRTRPNNEQFF; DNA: TGTGCCAGCTCACCTGGGCTCCGGACACGGCCCAACAATGAGCAGTTCTTC
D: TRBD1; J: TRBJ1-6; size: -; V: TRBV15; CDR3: CATSRAWGTANSPLHF; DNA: TGTGCCACCAGCAGAGCCTGGGGGACAGCCAATTCACCCCTCCACTTT
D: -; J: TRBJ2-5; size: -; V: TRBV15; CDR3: CATSRDREETQYF; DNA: TGTGCCACCAGCAGAGATCGGGAAGAGACCCAGTACTTC
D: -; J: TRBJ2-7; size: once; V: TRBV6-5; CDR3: CASSSPPGAYEQYF; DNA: TGTGCCAGCAGTTCCCCCCCGGGGGCCTACGAGCAGTACTTC
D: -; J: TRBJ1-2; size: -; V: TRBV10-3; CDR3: CAISNRDYGYTF; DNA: TGTGCCATCAGCAACAGAGACTATGGCTACACCTTC
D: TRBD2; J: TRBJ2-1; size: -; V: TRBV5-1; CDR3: CASSRTSGSNNEQFF; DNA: TGCGCCAGCAGCAGGACTAGCGGGAGTAACAATGAGCAGTTCTTC
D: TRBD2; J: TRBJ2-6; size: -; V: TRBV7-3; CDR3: CASSLKPGLAGVSGANVLTF; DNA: TGTGCCAGCAGCTTAAAACCGGGACTAGCGGGAGTCTCTGGGGCCAACGTCCTGACTTTC
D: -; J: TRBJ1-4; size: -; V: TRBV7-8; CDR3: CASSSGGEKLFF; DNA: TGTGCCAGCAGCTCAGGTGGCGAAAAACTGTTTTTT
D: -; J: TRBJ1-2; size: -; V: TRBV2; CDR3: CASNPTGGSVYGYTF; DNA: TGTGCCAGCAATCCAACTGGGGGGTCGGTTTATGGCTACACCTTC
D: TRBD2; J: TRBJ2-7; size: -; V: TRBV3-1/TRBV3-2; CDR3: CASSPGLGGYEQYF; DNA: TGTGCCAGTTCACCGGGACTAGGGGGTTACGAGCAGTACTTC
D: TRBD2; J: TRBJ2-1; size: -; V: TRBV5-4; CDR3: CASSSPGLAFSGEQFF; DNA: TGTGCCAGCAGTTCTCCGGGACTAGCCTTCTCAGGGGAGCAGTTCTTC
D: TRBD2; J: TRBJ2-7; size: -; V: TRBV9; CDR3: CASSVLAGGPREQYF; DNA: TGTGCCAGCAGCGTACTAGCGGGGGGGCCTCGCGAGCAGTACTTC
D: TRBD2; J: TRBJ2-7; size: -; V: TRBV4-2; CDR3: CASSQRAGSHEQYF; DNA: TGTGCCAGCAGCCAAAGAGCGGGATCCCACGAGCAGTACTTC